Described below is a single T cell receptor (beta chain) sequence and its context. Its target is not known. The germline V and J ends were trimmed by 5 bases and 5 bases, with 12 bases remaining between them. This CDR3 region has 13 residues. Germline V gives CDR1 MDHEN, CDR2 SYDVKM. Sequencing relied on immunoSEQ assay v3.0, run at survey level. Libraries were prepared by immunoSEQ multiplex PCR; TCRdb keeps only in-frame clonotypes and omits some of them. The table lists over 10,000 clones, about 88% of them singletons, with around 21% in the top ten. The data were taken from a study of long-term antiretroviral therapy in people with HIV. Study-level findings and limits: Pre-ART clonal expansions dominated every time point's repertoire.

This sample comprised unsorted PBMCs, obtained 2.1 years after starting antiretroviral therapy. The sequence was collected from a woman between 40 and 50 years old with HIV. V and J are TRBV28 and TRBJ1-2; no reliable D call. The DNA of the CDR3 is TGTGCCAGCAGTGTCCGGGGATCTTATGGCTACACCTTC. Translating it yields CASSVRGSYGYTF.